This T cell receptor beta chain originates from a study of T cell responses to AZD1222 COVID-19 vaccine. Whole-study results and caveats: At 160-218 and 743-854, vaccine-associated CD4 TCRs were dominant, and they spanned spike. Only 5 or 6 people who got AZD1222 tested seropositive at baseline.

The CDR3 spans 13 residues. V was cut by 8 bases and J by 3 bases, with 13 bases left in between. Germline lookup yields CDR1 LNHDA and CDR2 SQIVND (reference sequence). Note on this clone: Its antigen is not known.

The data were produced by immunoSEQ multiplex PCR, yet TCRdb's version contains in-frame clones alone and is incomplete. The table lists around 120,000 clones, 80% to 90% of them singletons. This chain joins TRBV19 and TRBJ1-2; the D is unclear. This clonotype was obtained from an adult in good health. Sequences were derived from peripheral blood, sampled on day 0 of AZD1222 vaccination. CDR3 DNA sequence: TGTGCCAGTGGACTGAGGTTGGACTATGGCTACACCTTC. Translating it yields CASGLRLDYGYTF.